This TCR beta chain derives from a study of T cell changes during pregnancy in multiple sclerosis (dated by TCRdb to between 2018 and 2020). About the investigation overall: The study examined how the T cell repertoire changed over the course of pregnancy in women with multiple sclerosis.

Receptor libraries were prepared by the immunoSEQ multiplex PCR assay. In its TCRdb copy, this immuneACCESS table keeps in-frame sequences only and misses some clones. Where compared with another copy, unresolved V genes explain less than half of these, and the others have no known cause. This sample gives about 40,000 clones in total; 80% to 95% of them show up just once. The ten largest account for approximately 12% of the sample. In this sample, this clone turned up once. The target of this receptor is not known. Base qualities are not at hand, and no much larger clone is one base apart. The V and J ends are trimmed by 2 bases and 6 bases, leaving 15 bases between them. Measured from the cysteine to the phenylalanine, the CDR3 is 14 residues long. Only the CDR3 region is kept as DNA, spanning 42 bases read in frame from base 1. According to the germline V gene, CDR1 reads SGHTS and CDR2 reads YDEGEE.

This TCR was sampled from a female donor with multiple sclerosis, enrolled in a pregnancy study. This sample comprised CD8+ T cells from peripheral blood mononuclear cells, obtained in the first trimester of pregnancy. This chain joins TRBV5-8 to TRBJ2-7, with TRBD1 tentatively as D gene (6 bases match). The DNA is as follows: TGTGCCAGCAGCTTCCTGGACAGCGATGGCGAGCAGTACTTC. Translation gives CASSFLDSDGEQYF.